These 29 T cell receptor beta chains were sequenced from one sample in a study of blood T cell repertoires in COVID-19. Clones were read by immunoSEQ multiplex PCR, and TCRdb kept only the in-frame ones, dropping some. The table has about 300,000 clones, more than 75% seen once. Sequenced input: PBMCs or T cells enriched from blood (not recorded which). Receptor source: a man in his thirties or forties who had recovered from COVID-19.

As for this clone: The identical CDR3 is also encoded by other nucleotide sequences in the sample. The chain has TRBV24-1 and TRBJ1-5; D gene uncertain. Trimming left V 2 bases short and J 4 bases short, with 2 bases between. The CDR3 loop spans 12 amino acids. CDR1 and CDR2 from the germline V gene are KGHDR and SFDVKD. The chain's CDR3 is CATSDSNQPQHF. The CDR3 nucleotides are TGTGCCACCAGTGATTCAAATCAGCCCCAGCATTTT.

The chain couples TRBV9 to TRBJ1-2; D remains ambiguous. From germline, CDR1 is SGDLS and CDR2 YYNGEE. The CDR3 runs to 13 residues. Trimming cost V 0 bases and J 3 bases, with 6 bases left between them. CDR3 protein: CASSVAADYGYTF. DNA for the CDR3: TGTGCCAGCAGCGTAGCGGCGGACTATGGCTACACCTTC.

The V and J genes are TRBV19 and TRBJ2-2; no definite D call. Germline V lookup: CDR1 LNHDA, CDR2 SQIVND (reference sequence). CDR3 size: 13 residues. With 5 bases removed from V and 6 bases from J, the gap between germline ends came to 10 bases. The CDR3 region has the DNA TGTGCCAGTAGTCGAATACTCGCCGGGGAGCTGTTTTTT. As protein: CASSRILAGELFF.

The J gene is TRBJ1-2, the V gene TRBV27, with a weak D call TRBD1 (6 bases). The length of the CDR3 is 17 residues. Trimming shortened V by 8 bases and J by 4 bases, and 26 bases separated the two germline ends. Germline V lookup: CDR1 MNHEY, CDR2 SMNVEV (reference sequence). The CDR3 is CASLISPTSDRSYGYTF. DNA for the CDR3: TGTGCCAGCCTGATCAGTCCGACCAGTGACAGGTCCTATGGCTACACCTTC.

In its sample, this clone was seen once. The genes are TRBV4-1 and TRBJ2-5; possibly TRBD2 for D (5 bases). Germline V lookup: CDR1 MGHRA, CDR2 YSYEKL. With 0 bases removed from V and 2 bases from J, the gap between germline ends came to 10 bases. This CDR3 contains 15 residues. CDR3 sequence reads: CASSQEAGRQETQYF. The CDR3 nucleotides read TGCGCCAGCAGCCAAGAGGCGGGCAGGCAAGAGACCCAGTACTTC.

CDR3 residues: CASSSTTGYSPLHF. CDR3 in DNA: TGTGCCAGCAGCTCGACGACAGGATATTCACCCCTCCACTTT. The chain couples TRBV7-9 to TRBJ1-6; possible D gene TRBD1, 6 bases. In germline, CDR1 is SEHNR, CDR2 FQNEAQ (reference sequence). Trimming removed 4 bases from V and 8 bases from J, with 12 bases in between. The CDR3 is made up of 14 amino acids.

This clone was recorded once. The gene calls are TRBV6-1 and TRBJ2-6, with a possible D match to TRBD1 (6 bases). V dropped 1 base and J dropped 2 bases, with 6 bases sitting between them. The CDR3 length is 15 residues. Germline V lookup: CDR1 MNHNS, CDR2 SASEGT. For the CDR3, the DNA is TGTGCCAGCAGTGAAGAGGGGGCTGGGGCCAACGTCCTGACTTTC. Amino acids: CASSEEGAGANVLTF.

The J gene is TRBJ1-5, the V gene TRBV4-1; D is undetermined. The CDR3 has 20 amino acids. V dropped 0 bases and J dropped 0 bases, with 21 bases sitting between them. From germline, CDR1 is MGHRA and CDR2 YSYEKL. The CDR3 nucleotides read TGCGCCAGCAGCCAAGACCCGGGCACGGACTTTAAATATAGCAATCAGCCCCAGCATTTT. Protein product: CASSQDPGTDFKYSNQPQHF.

The chain is built from TRBV7-9 and TRBJ1-3; 7 bases are shared with TRBD1. CDR1 and CDR2 from the germline V gene are SEHNR and FQNEAQ (reference sequence). The CDR3 is made up of 14 amino acids. V gave up 3 bases and J gave up 9 bases; unmatched junction bases: 8. Here the CDR3 reads CASSLTGISGTIYF. For the CDR3, the DNA is TGTGCCAGCAGCTTGACAGGGATAAGCGGCACCATATATTTT. Full variable domain (outside the CDR3, taken from reference TRBV7-9 and TRBJ1-3): DTGVSQNPRHKITKRGQNVTFRCDPISEHNRLYWYRQTLGQGPEFLTYFQNEAQLEKSRLLSDRFSAERPKGSFSTLEIQRTEQGDSAMYLCASSLTGISGTIYFGEGSWLTVV.

This clone was detected only a few times. The chain recombines TRBV29-1 with TRBJ1-1; 10 bases map to TRBD1. Germline V gene sequence: CDR1 SQVTM, CDR2 ANQGSEA. J lost 1 base, V lost 7 bases, and 3 bases had no gene match. The CDR3 consists of 13 residues. CDR3 sequence reads: CSGQGASNTEAFF. The CDR3, as DNA: TGCAGCGGACAGGGGGCGTCGAACACTGAAGCTTTCTTT.

The chain recombines TRBV9 with TRBJ2-1; 11 bases match TRBD2. V shed 3 bases and J 0 bases; nucleotides not matched to a gene: 2. The germline gives CDR1 SGDLS, CDR2 YYNGEE. The CDR3 runs to 16 residues. The CDR3 DNA follows: TGTGCCAGCAGCGGAACTAGCGGGGGCTCCTACAATGAGCAGTTCTTC. It translates to CASSGTSGGSYNEQFF. The whole variable domain, remainder taken from reference TRBV9 and TRBJ2-1, is DSGVTQTPKHLITATGQRVTLRCSPRSGDLSVYWYQQSLDQGLQFLIQYYNGEERAKGNILERFSAQQFPDLHSELNLSSLELGDSALYFCASSGTSGGSYNEQFFGPGTRLTVL.

The V call is TRBV9, the J call TRBJ1-2, with D maybe TRBD1 (6 bases). The germline V gene has CDR1 SGDLS and CDR2 YYNGEE. The germline V and J ends were trimmed by 4 bases and 4 bases, with 17 bases remaining between them. This CDR3 has 15 amino acids. This chain's CDR3 is CASSLLDRTLYGYTF. CDR3 DNA sequence: TGTGCCAGCAGCCTATTGGACAGAACCCTCTATGGCTACACCTTC.

The CDR3 protein is CASSDIAGGTQETQYF. The CDR3 bases are TGCGCCAGCAGTGATATAGCGGGGGGAACCCAAGAGACCCAGTACTTC. The chain uses TRBV10-1 and TRBJ2-5; 10 nucleotides agree with TRBD2. Germline assignment: CDR1 WNHNN and CDR2 SYGVQD (reference sequence). The V gene end was trimmed by 3 bases and the J gene end by 1 base; junction bases not matched to a gene: 5. This CDR3 spans 16 amino acids.

The chain has TRBV4-1 and TRBJ2-1; 8 nucleotides align to TRBD1. Looked up from germline, CDR1 is MGHRA and CDR2 is YSYEKL. The CDR3 loop spans 12 amino acids. V lost 5 bases to trimming and J lost 9 bases; unmatched junction nucleotides: 3. Here the CDR3 reads CASSRQGSEQFF. The CDR3 DNA follows: TGCGCCAGCAGCAGACAGGGGAGTGAGCAGTTCTTC.

The chain uses TRBV20-1 and TRBJ1-1; D is unresolved. The CDR3 loop spans 11 amino acids. Germline CDR1 is DFQATT and CDR2 is SNEGSKA (reference sequence). Between the trimmed V and J ends, which lost 4 bases and 3 bases, there was a span of 6 bases. The CDR3 protein is CSAKRDTEAFF. DNA of the CDR3: TGCAGTGCTAAGAGGGACACTGAAGCTTTCTTT.

This clone was picked up a small number of times. The chain joins TRBV5-1 to TRBJ1-2; no reliable D call. Between the trimmed V and J ends, which lost 1 base and 5 bases, there was a span of 12 bases. Germline V gives CDR1 SGHRS, CDR2 YFSETQ. There are 14 residues in the CDR3. The CDR3: CASSLSSSFYGYTF. The CDR3 region has the DNA TGCGCCAGCAGCTTGTCCAGTTCCTTTTATGGCTACACCTTC.

The V call is TRBV6-1, the J call TRBJ2-3; TRBD2 might be the D (6 bases). This CDR3 comprises 15 residues. The V and J ends lost 3 bases and 2 bases respectively, with 12 bases between them. Germline V gene sequence: CDR1 MNHNS, CDR2 SASEGT. CDR3 region: CASSDHGLLTDTQYF. The CDR3 DNA is TGTGCCAGCAGTGATCACGGACTACTCACAGATACGCAGTATTTT.

The V call is TRBV6-1, the J call TRBJ1-5, with no clear D. Germline V gene data show CDR1 as MNHNS and CDR2 as SASEGT. This CDR3 has 16 residues. Trimming stripped 3 bases from V and 0 bases from J, with 12 bases between. This chain's CDR3 is CASSDAASYSNQPQHF. CDR3 sequence (DNA): TGTGCCAGCAGTGATGCGGCGTCCTATAGCAATCAGCCCCAGCATTTT.

The chain is built from TRBV5-8 and TRBJ1-6; 9 nucleotides match TRBD1. V was clipped by 4 bases and J by 10 bases; unmatched bases: 12. Germline V gene sequence: CDR1 SGHTS, CDR2 YDEGEE. The CDR3 extends over 16 amino acids. The CDR3 nucleotides are TGTGCCAGCAGCCTATCTTCCGGGACAGGGAGGTCACCCCTCCACTTT. Translating it yields CASSLSSGTGRSPLHF.

DNA of the CDR3: TGTGCCAGCAGTTTAAACACCAACACTGAAGCTTTCTTT. Its protein is CASSLNTNTEAFF. The chain combines TRBV12-3 or TRBV12-4 with TRBJ1-1; D uncertain. Trimming removed 2 bases at V and 2 bases at J, with 6 bases between. This CDR3 has 13 residues.

This chain links TRBV7-8 with TRBJ2-5; TRBD1 matches 8 bases. The CDR3 sequence is 16 residues long. V was clipped by 8 bases and J by 4 bases; unmatched bases: 15. Germline assignment: CDR1 SGHVS and CDR2 FQNEAQ. CDR3 region: CASELWGRGRRETQYF. The CDR3 DNA is TGTGCCAGCGAGCTTTGGGGCAGGGGGCGCAGAGAGACCCAGTACTTC.

The rearrangement links TRBV5-1 to TRBJ1-3; the D is unclear. Germline V lookup: CDR1 SGHRS, CDR2 YFSETQ. V was shortened by 6 bases and J by 0 bases, with 13 bases between the two germline ends. This CDR3 is 15 amino acids long. The CDR3 DNA follows: TGCGCCAGCACCCCGGACGGGATCTCTGGAAACACCATATATTTT. It is translated as CASTPDGISGNTIYF.

The chain links TRBV9 to TRBJ1-2; 7 nucleotides align to TRBD1. V was pared by 3 bases and J by 1 base, with 6 bases of the junction left unmatched. The CDR3 is 15 amino acids. Germline CDR1 is SGDLS and CDR2 is YYNGEE. The CDR3 here is CASSGGTDLNYGYTF. In nucleotides, the CDR3 is TGTGCCAGCAGCGGGGGGACAGACCTTAACTATGGCTACACCTTC.

The genes are TRBV18 and TRBJ1-1; D gene uncertain. Trimming cost V 3 bases and J 7 bases, with 12 bases left between them. The CDR3 has 13 residues. CDR1 is KGHSH, CDR2 LQKENI, per germline. CDR3 protein: CASSPFHGGEAFF. DNA of the CDR3: TGTGCCAGCTCACCGTTTCATGGCGGTGAAGCTTTCTTT.

The chain has TRBV27 and TRBJ1-2; D is unclear. CDR3 length equals 14 residues. CDR1 MNHEY and CDR2 SMNVEV come from the germline V gene (reference sequence). With 5 bases removed from V and 8 bases from J, the gap between germline ends came to 18 bases. CDR3: CASSPWASDVGYTF. DNA for the CDR3: TGTGCCAGCAGTCCCTGGGCCTCCGACGTCGGCTACACCTTC.

As concerns this clone: The sample contains more than one DNA sequence encoding this CDR3. This sequence joins TRBV10-1 and TRBJ1-2, with 8 bases fitting TRBD1. V shed 2 bases, J shed 2 bases, and the junction held 1 base outside the gene matches. Germline V lookup: CDR1 WNHNN, CDR2 SYGVQD (reference sequence). The CDR3 is 14 amino acids. The CDR3 DNA sequence: TGCGCCAGCAGTGAGCGACAGGGGAACTATGGCTACACCTTC. This codes for CASSERQGNYGYTF.

The J gene is TRBJ2-7, the V gene TRBV4-1; D might be TRBD2 (5 bases). The germline gives CDR1 MGHRA, CDR2 YSYEKL. V was trimmed by 0 bases and J by 2 bases, leaving 11 bases between them. The length of the CDR3 is 15 residues. The CDR3 sequence: CASSQEQREPYEQYF. CDR3 DNA sequence: TGCGCCAGCAGCCAAGAACAAAGGGAGCCCTACGAGCAGTACTTC.

The CDR3 region is CASSQGGVRGTEAFF. The CDR3 DNA reads as TGTGCCAGCAGCCAAGGGGGGGTTAGGGGCACTGAAGCTTTCTTT. J is TRBJ1-1 and V is TRBV3-1 (or the pseudogene TRBV3-2); tentatively, D is TRBD1 (5 bases). The CDR3 consists of 15 residues. CDR1 is LGHDT and CDR2 is YNNKEL in the germline V gene (reference sequence). V lost 1 base and J lost 4, with 13 bases in between.

In this sample, this clone turned up once. The rearrangement links TRBV4-1 to TRBJ1-2, with TRBD1 matching 7 bases. V gave up 0 bases and J gave up 6 bases; unmatched junction bases: 10. CDR1 MGHRA and CDR2 YSYEKL come from the germline V gene. This CDR3 spans 16 amino acids. In nucleotides, the CDR3 is TGCGCCAGCAGCCAAGAAAGGATTCAGACAGGGAATGGCTACACCTTC. Translation: CASSQERIQTGNGYTF.